The entry that follows covers one TCR beta chain sequence. The antigen is undetermined. Every TCR cDNA molecule carried a tag that served as a unique molecular identifier. From the 5' RACE reads, TCRdb called clonotypes with MiXCR, one entry per CDR3 protein. In the table there are tens of thousands of distinct CDR3 sequences, about 20% of which are singletons. The record originates from a study of spatial heterogeneity in lung cancer. General observations from the study: Resection saw ubiquitous expanded tumor TCRs appear in blood more than follow-up did.

After removal of 0 bases from V and 1 base from J, the junction contained 2 bases not matched to a gene. The V gene's germline CDR1 is SGDLS and CDR2 YYNGEE. This CDR3 region has 16 residues. Time point reported: sample taken at primary tumor resection. Extraction of whole RNA from tumor, nontumor lung or frozen PBMC preceded unsorted sequencing. Untreated early-stage non-small cell lung cancer patients, 55 to 85 in total, were the donors. The sequenced sample was PBMCs, obtained at surgery. The origin of this receptor is a male donor with early-stage non-small cell lung cancer. This chain joins TRBV9 and TRBJ2-3; 10 nucleotides line up with TRBD2. The CDR3 sequence is CASSVELAGGTDTQYF. The CDR3 DNA reads TGTGCCAGCAGCGTAGAGCTAGCGGGGGGCACAGATACGCAGTATTTT.